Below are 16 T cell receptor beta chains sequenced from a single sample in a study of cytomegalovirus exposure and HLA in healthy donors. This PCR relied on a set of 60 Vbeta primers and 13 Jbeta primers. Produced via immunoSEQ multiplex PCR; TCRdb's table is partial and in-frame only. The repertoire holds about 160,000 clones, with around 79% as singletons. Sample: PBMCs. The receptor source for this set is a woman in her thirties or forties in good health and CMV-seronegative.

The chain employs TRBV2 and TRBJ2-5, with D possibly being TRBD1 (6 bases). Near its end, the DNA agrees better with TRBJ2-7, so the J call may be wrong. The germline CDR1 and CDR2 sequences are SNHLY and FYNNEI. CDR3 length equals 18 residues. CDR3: CASSDGQKYILSSYEQYF. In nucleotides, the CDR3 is TGTGCCAGCAGTGACGGACAGAAGTACATTTTAAGCTCCTACGAGCAGTACTTC.

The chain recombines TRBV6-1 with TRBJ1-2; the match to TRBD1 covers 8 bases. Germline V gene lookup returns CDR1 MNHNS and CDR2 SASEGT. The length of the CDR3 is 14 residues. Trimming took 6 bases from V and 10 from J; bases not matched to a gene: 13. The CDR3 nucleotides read TGTGCCAGCAGCCGAGGGACAGGCTATTTTGACTACACCTTC. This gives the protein CASSRGTGYFDYTF.

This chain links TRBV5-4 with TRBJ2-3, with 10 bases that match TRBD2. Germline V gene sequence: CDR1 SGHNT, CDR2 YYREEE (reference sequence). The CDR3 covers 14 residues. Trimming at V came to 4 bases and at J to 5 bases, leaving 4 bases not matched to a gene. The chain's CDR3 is CASSTSSGGDTQYF. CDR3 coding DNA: TGTGCCAGCAGCACCTCTAGCGGGGGAGATACGCAGTATTTT.

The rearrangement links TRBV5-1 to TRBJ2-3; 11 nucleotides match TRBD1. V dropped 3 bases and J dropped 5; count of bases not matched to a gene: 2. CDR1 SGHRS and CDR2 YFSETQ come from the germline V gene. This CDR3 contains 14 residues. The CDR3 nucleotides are TGCGCCAGCAGCTCGGGACAGGGGGTAGATACGCAGTATTTT. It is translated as CASSSGQGVDTQYF.

This chain's CDR3 is CASSYSAGQPQHF. CDR3 DNA sequence: TGTGCCAGCAGTTACTCGGCGGGCCAGCCCCAGCATTTT. The chain couples TRBV6-5 to TRBJ1-5; no clear D. The ends were cut back, 0 bases at V and 7 bases at J, with 7 bases in the middle. CDR3 length: 13 residues. From germline, CDR1 is MNHEY and CDR2 SVGAGI.

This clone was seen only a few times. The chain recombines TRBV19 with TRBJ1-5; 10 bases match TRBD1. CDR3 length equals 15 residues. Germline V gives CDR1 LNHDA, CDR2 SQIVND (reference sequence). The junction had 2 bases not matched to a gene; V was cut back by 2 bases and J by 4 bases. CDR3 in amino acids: CASSIRQGANQPQHF. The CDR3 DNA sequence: TGTGCCAGTAGTATAAGACAGGGGGCAAATCAGCCCCAGCATTTT.

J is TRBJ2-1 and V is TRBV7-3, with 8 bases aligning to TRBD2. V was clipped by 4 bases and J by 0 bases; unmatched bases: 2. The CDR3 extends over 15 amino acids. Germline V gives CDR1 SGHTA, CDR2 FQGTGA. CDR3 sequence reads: CASSYTSGSYNEQFF. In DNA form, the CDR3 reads TGTGCCAGCAGCTATACTAGCGGCTCCTACAATGAGCAGTTCTTC.

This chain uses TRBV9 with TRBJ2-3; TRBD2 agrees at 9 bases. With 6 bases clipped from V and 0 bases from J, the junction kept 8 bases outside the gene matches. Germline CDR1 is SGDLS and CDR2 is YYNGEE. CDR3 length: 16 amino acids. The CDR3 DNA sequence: TGTGCCAGCACCCTGGGACTAGCCGCTAGCACAGATACGCAGTATTTT. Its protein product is CASTLGLAASTDTQYF.

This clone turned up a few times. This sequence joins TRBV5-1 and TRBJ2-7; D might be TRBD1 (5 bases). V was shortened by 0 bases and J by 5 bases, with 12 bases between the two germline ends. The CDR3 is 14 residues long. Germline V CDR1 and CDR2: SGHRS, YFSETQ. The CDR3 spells CASSLVAGPNEQYF. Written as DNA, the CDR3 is TGCGCCAGCAGCTTGGTAGCAGGGCCCAACGAGCAGTACTTC.

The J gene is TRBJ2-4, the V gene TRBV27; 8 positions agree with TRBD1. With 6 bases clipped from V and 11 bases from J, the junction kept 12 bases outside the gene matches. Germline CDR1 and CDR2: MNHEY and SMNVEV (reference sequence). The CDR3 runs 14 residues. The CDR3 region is CASSPSGGRDLQYF. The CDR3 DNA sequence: TGTGCCAGCAGCCCCTCAGGGGGCCGGGATCTTCAGTACTTC.

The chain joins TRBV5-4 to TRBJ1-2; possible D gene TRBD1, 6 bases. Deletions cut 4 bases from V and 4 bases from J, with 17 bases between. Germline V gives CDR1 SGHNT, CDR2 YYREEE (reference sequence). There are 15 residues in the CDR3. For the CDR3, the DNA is TGTGCCAGCAGCCCCGGCGGGGGCAGGATCTATGGCTACACCTTC. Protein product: CASSPGGGRIYGYTF.

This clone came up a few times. Written as DNA, the CDR3 is TGTGCCATCAGTGAGTACGGCAGGGACTACGAGCAGTACTTC. This codes for CAISEYGRDYEQYF. The chain carries TRBV10-3 and TRBJ2-7, with D tentatively TRBD1 (5 bases). Trimming took 1 base from V and 3 from J, leaving 10 bases between them. The CDR3 contains 14 residues. The germline V gene has CDR1 ENHRY and CDR2 SYGVKD.

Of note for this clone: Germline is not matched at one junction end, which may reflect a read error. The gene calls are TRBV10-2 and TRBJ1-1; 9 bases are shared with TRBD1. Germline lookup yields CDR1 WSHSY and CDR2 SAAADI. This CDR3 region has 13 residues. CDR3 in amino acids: CASRGQGNPEAFF. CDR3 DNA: TGCGCCAGCAGAGGACAGGGGAACCCTGAAGCTTTCTTT.

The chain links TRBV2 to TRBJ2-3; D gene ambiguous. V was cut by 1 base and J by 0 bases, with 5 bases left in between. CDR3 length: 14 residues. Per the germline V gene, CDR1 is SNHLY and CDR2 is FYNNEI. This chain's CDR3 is CASSEGYSTDTQYF. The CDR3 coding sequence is TGTGCCAGCAGTGAAGGTTATAGCACAGATACGCAGTATTTT.

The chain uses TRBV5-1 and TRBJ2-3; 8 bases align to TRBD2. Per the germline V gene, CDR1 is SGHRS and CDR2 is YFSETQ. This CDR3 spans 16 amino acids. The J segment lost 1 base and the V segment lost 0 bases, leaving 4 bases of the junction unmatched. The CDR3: CASSLVGGGRTDTQYF. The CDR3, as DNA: TGCGCCAGCAGCTTGGTCGGGGGGGGCCGCACAGATACGCAGTATTTT.

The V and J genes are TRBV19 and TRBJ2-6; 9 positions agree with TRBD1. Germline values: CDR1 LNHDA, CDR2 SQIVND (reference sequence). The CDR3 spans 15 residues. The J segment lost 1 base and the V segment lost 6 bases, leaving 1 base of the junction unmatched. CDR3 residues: CASRTGGSGANVLTF. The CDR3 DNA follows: TGTGCCAGTAGGACAGGGGGATCTGGGGCCAACGTCCTGACTTTC.